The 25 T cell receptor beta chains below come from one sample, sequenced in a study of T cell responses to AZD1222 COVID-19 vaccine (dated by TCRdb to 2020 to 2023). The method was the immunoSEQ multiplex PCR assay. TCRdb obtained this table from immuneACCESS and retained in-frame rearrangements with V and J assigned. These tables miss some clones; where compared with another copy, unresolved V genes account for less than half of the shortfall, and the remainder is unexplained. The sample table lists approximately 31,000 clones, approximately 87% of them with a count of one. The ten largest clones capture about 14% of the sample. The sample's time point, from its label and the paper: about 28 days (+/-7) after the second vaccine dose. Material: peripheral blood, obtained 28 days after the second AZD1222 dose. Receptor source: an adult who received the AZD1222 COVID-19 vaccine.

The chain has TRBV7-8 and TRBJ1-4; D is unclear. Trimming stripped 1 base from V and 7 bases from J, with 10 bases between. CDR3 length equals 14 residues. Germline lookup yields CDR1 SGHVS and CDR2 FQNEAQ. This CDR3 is CASSLGAIGEKLFF. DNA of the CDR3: TGTGCCAGCAGCTTAGGGGCAATCGGTGAAAAACTGTTTTTT.

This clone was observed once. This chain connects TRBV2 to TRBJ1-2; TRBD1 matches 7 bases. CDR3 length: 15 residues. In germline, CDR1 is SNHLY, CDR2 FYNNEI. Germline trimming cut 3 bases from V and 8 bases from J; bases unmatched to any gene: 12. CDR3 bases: TGTGCCAGCAGTGACAAACTTACAGGGGCTGGCGGCTACACCTTC. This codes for CASSDKLTGAGGYTF.

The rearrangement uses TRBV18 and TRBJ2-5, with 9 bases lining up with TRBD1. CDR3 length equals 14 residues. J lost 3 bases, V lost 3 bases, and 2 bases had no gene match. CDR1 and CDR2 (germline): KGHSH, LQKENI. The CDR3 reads CASSPRQGEETQYF. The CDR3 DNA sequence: TGTGCCAGCTCACCCAGACAGGGGGAAGAGACCCAGTACTTC.

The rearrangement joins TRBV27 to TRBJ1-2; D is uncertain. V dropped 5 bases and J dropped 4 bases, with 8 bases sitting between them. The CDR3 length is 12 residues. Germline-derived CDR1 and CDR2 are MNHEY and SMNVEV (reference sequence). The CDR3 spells CASSDGFYGYTF. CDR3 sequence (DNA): TGTGCCAGCAGTGACGGGTTCTATGGCTACACCTTC.

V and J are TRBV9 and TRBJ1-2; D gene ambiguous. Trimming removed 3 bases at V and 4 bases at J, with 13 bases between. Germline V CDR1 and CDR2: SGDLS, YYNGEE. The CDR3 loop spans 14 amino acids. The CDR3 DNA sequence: TGTGCCAGCAGCGCCCTCGAGGTATCCTATGGCTACACCTTC. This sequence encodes CASSALEVSYGYTF.

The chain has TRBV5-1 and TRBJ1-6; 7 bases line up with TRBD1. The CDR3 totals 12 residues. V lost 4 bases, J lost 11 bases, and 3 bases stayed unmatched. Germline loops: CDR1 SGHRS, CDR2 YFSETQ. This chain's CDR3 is CASSPTGAPLHF. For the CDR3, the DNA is TGCGCCAGCAGCCCAACAGGGGCACCCCTCCACTTT. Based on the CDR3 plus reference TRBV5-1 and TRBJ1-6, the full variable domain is KAGVTQTPRYLIKTRGQQVTLSCSPISGHRSVSWYQQTPGQGLQFLFEYFSETQRNKGNFPGRFSGRQFSNSRSEMNVSTLELGDSALYLCASSPTGAPLHFGNGTRLTVT.

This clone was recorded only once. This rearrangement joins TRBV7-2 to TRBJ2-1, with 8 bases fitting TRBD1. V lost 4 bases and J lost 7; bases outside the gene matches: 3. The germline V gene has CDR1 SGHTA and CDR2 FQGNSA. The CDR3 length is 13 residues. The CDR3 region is CASSSQGENEQFF. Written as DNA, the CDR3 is TGTGCCAGCAGCTCACAGGGGGAAAATGAGCAGTTCTTC.

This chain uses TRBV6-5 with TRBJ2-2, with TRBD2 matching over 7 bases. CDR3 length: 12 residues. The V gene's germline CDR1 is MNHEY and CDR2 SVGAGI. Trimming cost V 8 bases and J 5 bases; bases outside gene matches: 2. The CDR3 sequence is CASPGGTGELFF. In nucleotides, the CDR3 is TGTGCCAGCCCCGGGGGGACCGGGGAGCTGTTTTTT.

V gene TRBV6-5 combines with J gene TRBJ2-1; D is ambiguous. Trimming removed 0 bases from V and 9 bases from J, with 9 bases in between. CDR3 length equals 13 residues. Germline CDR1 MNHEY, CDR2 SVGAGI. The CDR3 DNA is TGTGCCAGCAGTTACTCGAAATATACTGAGCAGTTCTTC. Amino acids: CASSYSKYTEQFF.

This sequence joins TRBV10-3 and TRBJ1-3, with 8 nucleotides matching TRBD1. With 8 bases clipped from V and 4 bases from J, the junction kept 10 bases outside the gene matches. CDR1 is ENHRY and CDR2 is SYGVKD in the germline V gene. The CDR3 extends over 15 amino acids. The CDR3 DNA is TGTGCCATCGGTACTCCGGACAGGGCCGGAAACACCATATATTTT. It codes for CAIGTPDRAGNTIYF.

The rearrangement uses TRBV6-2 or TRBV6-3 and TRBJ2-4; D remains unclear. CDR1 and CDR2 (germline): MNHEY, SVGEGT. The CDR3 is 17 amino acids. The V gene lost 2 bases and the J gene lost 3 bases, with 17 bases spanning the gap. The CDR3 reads CASSYGGHRSVKNIQYF. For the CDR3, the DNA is TGTGCCAGCAGTTACGGTGGCCACCGGTCAGTCAAAAACATTCAGTACTTC.

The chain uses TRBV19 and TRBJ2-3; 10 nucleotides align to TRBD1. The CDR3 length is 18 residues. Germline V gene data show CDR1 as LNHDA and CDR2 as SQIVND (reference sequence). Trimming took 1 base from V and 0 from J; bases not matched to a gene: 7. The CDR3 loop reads CASSIARDRGTSTDTQYF. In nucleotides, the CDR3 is TGTGCCAGTAGTATAGCCCGGGACAGGGGTACTAGCACAGATACGCAGTATTTT. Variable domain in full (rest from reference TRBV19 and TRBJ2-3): DGGITQSPKYLFRKEGQNVTLSCEQNLNHDAMYWYRQDPGQGLRLIYYSQIVNDFQKGDIAEGYSVSREKKESFPLTVTSAQKNPTAFYLCASSIARDRGTSTDTQYFGPGTRLTVL.

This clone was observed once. CDR3 sequence: CASRITQETQYF. In DNA, the CDR3 is TGTGCCAGCAGGATAACCCAAGAGACCCAGTACTTC. The chain links TRBV28 to TRBJ2-5; D remains unclear. The V end was cut by 6 bases, the J end by 1 base, with 6 bases between. The V gene's germline CDR1 is MDHEN and CDR2 SYDVKM. The CDR3 covers 12 residues.

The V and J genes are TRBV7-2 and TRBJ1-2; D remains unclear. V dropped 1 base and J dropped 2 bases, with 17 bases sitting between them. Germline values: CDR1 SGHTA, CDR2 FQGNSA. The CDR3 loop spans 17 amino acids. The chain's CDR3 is CASSLVMGSAENYGYTF. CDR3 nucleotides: TGTGCCAGCAGCTTAGTTATGGGGTCTGCAGAGAACTATGGCTACACCTTC.

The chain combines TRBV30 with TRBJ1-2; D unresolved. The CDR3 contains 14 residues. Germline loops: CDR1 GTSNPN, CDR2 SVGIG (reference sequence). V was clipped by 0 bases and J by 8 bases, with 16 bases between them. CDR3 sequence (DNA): TGTGCCTGGAGTGTAGCCGGGATCGCGGGGGGCTACACCTTC. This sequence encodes CAWSVAGIAGGYTF.

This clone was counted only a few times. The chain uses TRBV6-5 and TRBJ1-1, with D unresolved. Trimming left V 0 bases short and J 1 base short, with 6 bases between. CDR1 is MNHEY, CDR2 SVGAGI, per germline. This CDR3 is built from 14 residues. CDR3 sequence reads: CASSYSGGNTEAFF. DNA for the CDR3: TGTGCCAGCAGTTACTCGGGCGGGAACACTGAAGCTTTCTTT.

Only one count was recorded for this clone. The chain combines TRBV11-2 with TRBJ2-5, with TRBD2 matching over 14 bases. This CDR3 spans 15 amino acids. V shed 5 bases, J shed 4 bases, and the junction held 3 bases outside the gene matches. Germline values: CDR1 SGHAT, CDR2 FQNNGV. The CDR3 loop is CASSPGTSGGETQYF. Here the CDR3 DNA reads TGTGCCAGCAGCCCCGGGACTAGCGGGGGAGAGACCCAGTACTTC.

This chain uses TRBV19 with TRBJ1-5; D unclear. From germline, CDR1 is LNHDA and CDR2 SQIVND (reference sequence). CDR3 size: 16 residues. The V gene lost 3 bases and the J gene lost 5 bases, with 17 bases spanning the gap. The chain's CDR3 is CASSIPLGSPYQPQHF. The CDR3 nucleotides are TGTGCCAGTAGTATCCCCCTCGGGAGTCCCTATCAGCCCCAGCATTTT.

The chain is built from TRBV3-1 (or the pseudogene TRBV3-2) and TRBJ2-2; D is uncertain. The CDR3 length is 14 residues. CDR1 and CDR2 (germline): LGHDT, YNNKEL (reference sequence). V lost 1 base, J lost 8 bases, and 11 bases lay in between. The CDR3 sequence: CASSQGVGQGELFF. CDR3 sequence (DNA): TGTGCCAGCAGCCAAGGGGTGGGCCAAGGGGAGCTGTTTTTT.

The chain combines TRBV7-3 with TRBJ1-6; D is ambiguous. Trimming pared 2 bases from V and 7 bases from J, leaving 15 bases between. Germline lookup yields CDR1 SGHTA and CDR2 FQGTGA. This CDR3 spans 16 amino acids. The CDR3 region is CASSLLPTGENSPLHF. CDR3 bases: TGTGCCAGCAGCTTATTACCGACCGGTGAGAATTCACCCCTCCACTTT.

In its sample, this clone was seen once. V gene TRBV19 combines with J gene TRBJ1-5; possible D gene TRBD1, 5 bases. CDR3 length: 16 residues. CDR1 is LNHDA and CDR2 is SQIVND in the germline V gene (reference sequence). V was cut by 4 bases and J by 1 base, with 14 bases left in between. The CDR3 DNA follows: TGTGCCAGTAGTACCCAAAAGGACATAAGCAATCAGCCCCAGCATTTT. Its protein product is CASSTQKDISNQPQHF.

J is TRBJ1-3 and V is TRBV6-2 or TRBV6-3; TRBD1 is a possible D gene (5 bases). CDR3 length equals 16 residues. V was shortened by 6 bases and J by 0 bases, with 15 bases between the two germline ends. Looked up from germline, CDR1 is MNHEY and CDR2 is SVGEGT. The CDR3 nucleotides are TGTGCCAGCAGCTGGGACGTACGTTACTCTGGAAACACCATATATTTT. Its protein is CASSWDVRYSGNTIYF.

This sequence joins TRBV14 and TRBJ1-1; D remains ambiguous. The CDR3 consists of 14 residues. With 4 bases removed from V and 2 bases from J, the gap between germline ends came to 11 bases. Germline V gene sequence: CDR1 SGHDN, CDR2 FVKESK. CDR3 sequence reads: CASSRETRNTEAFF. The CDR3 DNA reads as TGTGCCAGCAGCCGAGAGACACGAAACACTGAAGCTTTCTTT.

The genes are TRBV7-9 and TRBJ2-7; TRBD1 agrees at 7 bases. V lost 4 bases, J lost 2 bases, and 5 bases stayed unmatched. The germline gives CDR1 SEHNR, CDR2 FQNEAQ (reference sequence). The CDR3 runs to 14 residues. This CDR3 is CASSSSGTAYEQYF. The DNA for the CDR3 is TGTGCCAGCAGCTCTTCCGGGACAGCCTACGAGCAGTACTTC.

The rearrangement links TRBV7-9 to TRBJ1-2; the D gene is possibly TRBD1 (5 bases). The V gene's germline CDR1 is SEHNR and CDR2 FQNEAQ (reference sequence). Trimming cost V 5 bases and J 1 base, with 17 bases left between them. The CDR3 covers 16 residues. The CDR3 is CASSRWGERGNYGYTF. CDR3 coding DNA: TGTGCCAGCAGCCGCTGGGGGGAGCGGGGTAACTATGGCTACACCTTC. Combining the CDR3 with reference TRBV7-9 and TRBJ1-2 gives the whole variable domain DTGVSQNPRHKITKRGQNVTFRCDPISEHNRLYWYRQTLGQGPEFLTYFQNEAQLEKSRLLSDRFSAERPKGSFSTLEIQRTEQGDSAMYLCASSRWGERGNYGYTFGSGTRLTVV.